One T cell receptor beta chain is described in this entry. The clone's antigen remains unknown. Base qualities are not at hand, and no much larger clone is one base apart. These data belong to a study of beta chain features in type 1 diabetes (dated by TCRdb to about 2018). Study-level background: Mean age, gender distribution, total cell number and subset yield did not differ between patients and healthy donors. A total of about 110 million sorted cells were examined across all samples, and the number of cells per subset was strongly correlated with RNA yield. The study compared TCRB repertoires of sorted circulating CD4+ T cell subsets between recently diagnosed type 1 diabetes patients and matched healthy donors. Regulatory and stem cell-like memory subsets were obtained from only 8 patients and about eight healthy donors, while naive and central memory subsets were obtained from all 28 donors.

The cysteine opens and the phenylalanine closes a CDR3 of 14 amino acids. Only the CDR3 region is kept as DNA, spanning 42 bases read in frame from base 1. The germline V gene sets CDR1 to SGHTA and CDR2 to FQGNSA. Trimming at the junction amounts to 7 bases on V and 3 bases on J, and the germline ends lie 12 bases apart. Each donor gave one peripheral blood draw, averaging approximately 0.12 L, which was collected into heparinised tubes. Using a panel that included CD45RO, CCR7, CD25, CD127, CD95 and CD27, naive, central memory, regulatory and stem cell-like memory CD4+ T cells were sorted on a BD FACSAria II. All sorted populations exceeded 95% purity. PBMCs were isolated right away by Lymphoprep density gradient centrifugation and were stained directly, without culture. Samples were stained and sorted in pairs, with one healthy donor and one patient per experiment, so that batch effects were minimized.

Paper-wide results and their limitations: Because cDNA was sequenced instead of genomic DNA, activated cells with high expression could be over-represented, although the groups did not differ in activation or CD3 levels. Because the HLA sub-analyses included only small numbers of individuals, any influence of HLA type on TCRB rearrangement was left unresolved. Naive, central memory and regulatory TCRB repertoires appeared to be more similar among patients than among healthy donors. Patients with type 1 diabetes made fewer insertions and deleted more nucleotides at VDJ recombination sites, implying thymic rearrangement abnormalities. PCR might favor shorter templates, but patient and control samples were amplified and corrected together, so any skew would affect both groups equally. In all four CD4+ subsets, TCRB CDR3 length was moderately but significantly shorter in type 1 diabetes patients.

All of the isolated RNA was reverse transcribed with the High Capacity cDNA Reverse Transcription Kit, so expressed TCRB transcripts were sequenced. Deep immunoSEQ sequencing was performed on naive, central memory and regulatory T cell samples, with an average of roughly 4 million total reads per sample. After sorted cells were lysed in RLT buffer, RNA was extracted with DNase-treated RNeasy Micro or Mini kits, with the choice depending on cell number. Each cell subset was processed separately to prevent cross-contamination, with patient and healthy donor samples processed together. The immunoSEQ multiplex PCR was used to amplify TCRB sequences from cDNA, yielding 87-bp fragments that span the CDR3 region. Amplicons were sequenced on the Illumina HiSeq platform. The original pipeline was this. Synthetic template baselines were used to correct PCR bias computationally, reads within Hamming distance 2 were collapsed, and singletons that could not be merged were discarded. By aligning reads against IMGT, V, D and J genes, CDR3 length, and insertions or deletions at six rearrangement sites were assigned. Within each subset, clonotype counts were normalized to the number of sorted cells before true diversity and Gini coefficients were calculated with the tcR R package. The overlap coefficient, calculated on TCRB nucleotide sequences, was used to quantify repertoire sharing. Out-of-frame TCRB sequences from naive cells were analyzed as a proxy for the pre-selection repertoire. The source is immuneACCESS, and TCRdb retained only in-frame sequences with V and J called. Part of the clones is not carried over; for the studies checked, unresolved V genes explain less than half of this, and the remainder is unexplained. That table furnishes V, J and clone size, whereas the DNA furnished D and trimming. This sample lists some 200,000 clones; under 20% were detected once. The ten top clones hold approximately 0.081% of the sample.

The V gene is TRBV7-2 and the J gene is TRBJ2-2; tentative D gene TRBD1, with 6 bases matching. The sequenced sample was naive CD4+ T cells from blood. The intended sense of this specimen's cell subset or site label: true naive CD4+ T cells. The receptor was derived from a young man with type 1 diabetes. At the DNA level, the sequence is TGTGCCAGCAAGAAACAGGGTGACACCGGGGAGCTGTTTTTT. Its translation reads: CASKKQGDTGELFF. With all but the CDR3 taken from the reference TRBV7-2 and TRBJ2-2 genes, the full variable domain is: GAGVSQSPSNKVTEKGKDVELRCDPISGHTALYWYRQSLGQGLEFLIYFQGNSAPDKSGLPSDRFSAERTGGSVSTLTIQRTQQEDSAVYLCASKKQGDTGELFFGEGSRLTVL.